This T cell receptor (beta chain) stems from a study of T-cell reconstitution after alpha-beta-depleted transplantation in children. Unique molecular identifiers were incorporated during preparation of the TCRbeta library. One entry per CDR3 protein, called by TCRdb with MiXCR from the PCR reads. Seen here are 580,000 or so distinct CDR3 sequences, roughly 23% observed once, and the top ten hold around an eighth. The CDR3 runs 18 residues. With 4 bases clipped from V and 6 bases from J, the junction kept 19 bases outside the gene matches. The germline CDR1 and CDR2 sequences are MNHEY and SVGAGI. The sample was PBMCs, mostly from graft donor cells, taken 360 days after TCRalphabeta/CD19-depleted stem cell transplant. The sequence came from a boy under two years old who had a stem cell transplant for acute myeloid leukemia, so the T cells may come from the graft donor. The chain has TRBV6-5 and TRBJ2-3, with TRBD2 identical over 7 bases. The CDR3 bases are TGTGCCAGCAGTTCCCTAAACCTGGTAGCGGGCGGTGTTGATACGCAGTATTTT. Protein product: CASSSLNLVAGGVDTQYF.